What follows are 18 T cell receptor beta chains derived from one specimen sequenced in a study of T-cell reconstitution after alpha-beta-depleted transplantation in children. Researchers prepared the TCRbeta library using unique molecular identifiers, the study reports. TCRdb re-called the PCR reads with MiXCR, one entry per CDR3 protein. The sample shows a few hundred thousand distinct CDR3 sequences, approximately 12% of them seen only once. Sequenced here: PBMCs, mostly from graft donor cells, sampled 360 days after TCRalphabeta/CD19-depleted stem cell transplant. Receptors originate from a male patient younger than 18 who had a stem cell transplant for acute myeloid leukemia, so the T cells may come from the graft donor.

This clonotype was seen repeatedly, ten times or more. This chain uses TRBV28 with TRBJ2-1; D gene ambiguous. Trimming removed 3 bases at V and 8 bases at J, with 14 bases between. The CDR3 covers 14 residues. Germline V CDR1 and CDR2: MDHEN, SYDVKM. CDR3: CASSFVELFDEQFF. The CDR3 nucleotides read TGTGCCAGCAGTTTTGTCGAGTTGTTTGATGAGCAGTTCTTC.

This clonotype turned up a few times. The CDR3 DNA is TGTGCCAGCAGCTTAGGGGGTGACTTCTACGAGCAGTACTTC. Protein sequence: CASSLGGDFYEQYF. The rearrangement uses TRBV5-6 and TRBJ2-7; the D gene is possibly TRBD1 (6 bases). Germline V gene lookup returns CDR1 SGHDT and CDR2 YYEEEE. The CDR3 runs 14 residues. V was shortened by 2 bases and J by 3 bases, with 12 bases between the two germline ends.

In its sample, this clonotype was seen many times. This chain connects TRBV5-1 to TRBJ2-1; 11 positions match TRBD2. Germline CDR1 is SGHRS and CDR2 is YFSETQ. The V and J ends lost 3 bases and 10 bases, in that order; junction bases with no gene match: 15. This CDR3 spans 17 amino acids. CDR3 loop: CASSSMQTSGSAEEQFF. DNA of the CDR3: TGCGCCAGCAGCTCGATGCAAACTAGCGGGAGCGCGGAGGAGCAGTTCTTC.

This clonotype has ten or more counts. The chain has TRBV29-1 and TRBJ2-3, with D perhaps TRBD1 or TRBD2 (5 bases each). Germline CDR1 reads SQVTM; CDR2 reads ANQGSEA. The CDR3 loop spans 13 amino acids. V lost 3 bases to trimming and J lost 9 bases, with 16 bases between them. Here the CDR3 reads CSVEPPGTQTQYF. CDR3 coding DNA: TGCAGCGTTGAGCCCCCCGGGACGCAAACGCAGTATTTT.

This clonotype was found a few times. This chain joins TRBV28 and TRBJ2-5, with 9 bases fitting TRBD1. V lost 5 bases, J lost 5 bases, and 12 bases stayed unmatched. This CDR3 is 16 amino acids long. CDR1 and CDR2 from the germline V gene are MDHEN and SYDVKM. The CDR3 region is CASSNLGDRDIETQYF. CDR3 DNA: TGTGCCAGCAGTAACCTCGGGGACAGGGATATTGAGACCCAGTACTTC. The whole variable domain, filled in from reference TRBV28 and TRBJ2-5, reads DVKVTQSSRYLVKRTGEKVFLECVQDMDHENMFWYRQDPGLGLRLIYFSYDVKMKEKGDIPEGYSVSREKKERFSLILESASTNQTSMYLCASSNLGDRDIETQYFGPGTRLLVL.

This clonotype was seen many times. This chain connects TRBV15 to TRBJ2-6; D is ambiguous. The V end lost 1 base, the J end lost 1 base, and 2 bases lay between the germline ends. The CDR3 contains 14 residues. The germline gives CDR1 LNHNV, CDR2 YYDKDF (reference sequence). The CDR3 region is CATSRGSGANVLTF. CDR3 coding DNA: TGTGCCACCAGCAGAGGATCTGGGGCCAACGTCCTGACTTTC.

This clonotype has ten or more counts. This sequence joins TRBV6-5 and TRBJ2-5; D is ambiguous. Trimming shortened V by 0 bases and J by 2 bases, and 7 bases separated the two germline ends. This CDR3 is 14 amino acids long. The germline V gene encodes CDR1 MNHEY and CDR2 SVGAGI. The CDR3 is CASSYSQIQETQYF. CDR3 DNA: TGTGCCAGCAGTTACTCGCAGATTCAAGAGACCCAGTACTTC.

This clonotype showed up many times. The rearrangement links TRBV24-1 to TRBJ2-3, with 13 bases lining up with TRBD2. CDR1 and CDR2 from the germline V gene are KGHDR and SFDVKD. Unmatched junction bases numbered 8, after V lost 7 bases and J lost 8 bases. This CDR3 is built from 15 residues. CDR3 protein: CATRETSGRTGTQYF. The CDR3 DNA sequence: TGTGCCACCAGGGAGACTAGCGGGAGGACGGGTACGCAGTATTTT.

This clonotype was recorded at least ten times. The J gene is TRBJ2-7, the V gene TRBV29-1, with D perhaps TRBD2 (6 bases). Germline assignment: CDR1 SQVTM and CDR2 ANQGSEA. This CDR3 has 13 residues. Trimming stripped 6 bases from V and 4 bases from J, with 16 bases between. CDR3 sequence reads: CSVEGLLGYEQYF. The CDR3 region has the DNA TGCAGCGTCGAGGGACTTCTGGGTTACGAGCAGTACTTC.

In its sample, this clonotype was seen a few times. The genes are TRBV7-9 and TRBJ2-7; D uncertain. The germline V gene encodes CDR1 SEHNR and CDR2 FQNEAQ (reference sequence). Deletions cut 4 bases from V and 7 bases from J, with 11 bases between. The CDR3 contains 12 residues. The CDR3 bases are TGTGCCAGCAGCTCGGTAACGGGTGAGCAGTACTTC. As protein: CASSSVTGEQYF.

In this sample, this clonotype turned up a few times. The CDR3 DNA reads as TGTGCCACCAGCAGAGAACTAGCGGGAGCGATGCCCTACGAGCAGTACTTC. This gives the protein CATSRELAGAMPYEQYF. The genes are TRBV15 and TRBJ2-7; 11 bases fit TRBD2. CDR1 is LNHNV and CDR2 is YYDKDF in the germline V gene (reference sequence). CDR3 length: 17 amino acids. V lost 0 bases and J lost 2; bases outside the gene matches: 6.

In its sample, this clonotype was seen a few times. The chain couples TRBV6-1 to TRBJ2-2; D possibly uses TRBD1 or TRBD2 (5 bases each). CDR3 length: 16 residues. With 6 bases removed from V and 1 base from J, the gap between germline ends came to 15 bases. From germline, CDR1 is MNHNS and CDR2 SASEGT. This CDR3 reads CASRGETGLNTGELFF. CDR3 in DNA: TGTGCCAGCAGAGGGGAGACGGGATTGAACACCGGGGAGCTGTTTTTT.

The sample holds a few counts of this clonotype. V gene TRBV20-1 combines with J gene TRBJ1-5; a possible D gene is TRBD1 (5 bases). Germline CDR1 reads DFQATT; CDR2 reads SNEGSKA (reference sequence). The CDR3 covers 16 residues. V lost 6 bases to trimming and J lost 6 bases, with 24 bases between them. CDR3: CSASRADSTRPQPQHF. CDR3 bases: TGCAGTGCATCCAGGGCAGACTCCACCCGCCCTCAGCCCCAGCATTTT.

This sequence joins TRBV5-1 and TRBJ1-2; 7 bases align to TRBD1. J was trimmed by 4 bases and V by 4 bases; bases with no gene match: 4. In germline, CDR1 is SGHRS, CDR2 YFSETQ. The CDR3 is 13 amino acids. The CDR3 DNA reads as TGCGCCAGCAGCAGGGGGGACAGCTATGGCTACACCTTC. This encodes CASSRGDSYGYTF.

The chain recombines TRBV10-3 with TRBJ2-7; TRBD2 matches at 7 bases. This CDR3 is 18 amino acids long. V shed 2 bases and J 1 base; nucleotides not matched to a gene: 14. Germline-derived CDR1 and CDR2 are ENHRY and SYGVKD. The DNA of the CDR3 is TGTGCCATCAGTGAGCCAAGGGGCCTAGCGGTGCGGTCCTACGAGCAGTACTTC. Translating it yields CAISEPRGLAVRSYEQYF.

CDR3 amino acids: CASSPYQGARLNTEAFF. The CDR3 nucleotides are TGTGCCAGCTCACCATATCAGGGGGCGCGTTTGAACACTGAAGCTTTCTTT. The chain is built from TRBV18 and TRBJ1-1; 8 positions match TRBD1. CDR3 length: 17 amino acids. Germline trimming cut 2 bases from V and 0 bases from J; bases unmatched to any gene: 8. The germline CDR1 and CDR2 sequences are KGHSH and LQKENI.

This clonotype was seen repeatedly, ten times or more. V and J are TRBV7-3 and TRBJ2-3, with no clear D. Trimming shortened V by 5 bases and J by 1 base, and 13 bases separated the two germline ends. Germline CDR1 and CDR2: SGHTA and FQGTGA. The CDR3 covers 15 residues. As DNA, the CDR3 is TGTGCCAGCAGCCCCCATGGTGAAGGCACAGATACGCAGTATTTT. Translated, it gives CASSPHGEGTDTQYF.

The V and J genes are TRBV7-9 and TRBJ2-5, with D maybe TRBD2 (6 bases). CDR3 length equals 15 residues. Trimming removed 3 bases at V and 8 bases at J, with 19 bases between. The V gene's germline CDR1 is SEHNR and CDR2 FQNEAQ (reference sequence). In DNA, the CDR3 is TGTGCCAGCAGCTTCGCCTCGGGACTCCCAAGCACCCAGTACTTC. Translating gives CASSFASGLPSTQYF.